A selection of T cell receptor beta chains follows, all from one sample in a study of OX40 agonist ivuxolimab in advanced cancers. The method was immunoSEQ multiplex PCR; TCRdb's version includes in-frame clones alone and lacks a portion of them. The data contain about 62,000 clones, approximately 86% of them singletons. Specimen: CD4+ or CD8+ T cells sorted from blood, collected in a trial of the OX40 agonist ivuxolimab. These TCRs come from an adult with an advanced solid tumor such as melanoma, head and neck, liver or kidney cancer. Both conserved end residues are part of each CDR3. D genes are given only for firm matches. For some rows the clone size is stated as once, few or many, or as a class when expanded; others skip it.

size: NA; J: TRBJ1-2; D: NA; V: TRBV7-2; CDR3: CASSQNRDGYTF; DNA: TGTGCCAGCAGTCAGAACAGGGACGGCTACACCTTC
size: NA; J: TRBJ2-3; D: TRBD1; V: TRBV6-5; CDR3: CTSSRTGRTDTQYF; DNA: TGTACCAGCAGTCGGACAGGGCGCACAGATACGCAGTATTTT
size: NA; J: TRBJ2-5; D: TRBD2; V: TRBV30; CDR3: CAWSAPRSGRNFETQYF; DNA: TGTGCCTGGAGTGCCCCGCGGAGCGGGAGGAATTTTGAGACCCAGTACTTC
size: NA; J: TRBJ2-4; D: TRBD2; V: TRBV27; CDR3: CASSLGLAGQNIQYF; DNA: TGTGCCAGCAGTTTGGGGCTAGCGGGACAGAACATTCAGTACTTC
size: NA; J: TRBJ1-1; D: TRBD1; V: TRBV19; CDR3: CASSGTDLTVINTEAFF; DNA: TGTGCCAGTAGCGGGACAGACCTTACCGTTATTAACACTGAAGCTTTCTTT
size: NA; J: TRBJ2-1; D: TRBD2; V: TRBV7-2; CDR3: CASSRTSDLSYNEQFF; DNA: TGTGCCAGCAGCCGCACTAGCGACCTATCCTACAATGAGCAGTTCTTC
size: NA; J: TRBJ2-5; D: TRBD2; V: TRBV6-5; CDR3: CASRSAGGSQETQYF; DNA: TGTGCCAGCAGGTCAGCGGGAGGCTCCCAAGAGACCCAGTACTTC
size: NA; J: TRBJ2-7; D: NA; V: TRBV7-9; CDR3: CASSYGPYEQYF; DNA: TGTGCCAGCAGCTACGGCCCGTACGAGCAGTACTTC
size: NA; J: TRBJ1-5; D: NA; V: TRBV5-1; CDR3: CASSSGHGDGNQPQHF; DNA: TGCGCCAGCAGCTCCGGACACGGGGATGGCAATCAGCCCCAGCATTTT
size: NA; J: TRBJ1-4; D: NA; V: TRBV7-2; CDR3: CASSAARGLANEKLFF; DNA: TGTGCCAGCAGTGCCGCCCGGGGGCTGGCTAATGAAAAACTGTTTTTT
size: once; J: TRBJ1-2; D: NA; V: TRBV27; CDR3: CASSRANYGYTF; DNA: TGTGCCAGCAGTCGAGCTAACTATGGCTACACCTTC
size: NA; J: TRBJ1-1; D: NA; V: TRBV6-5; CDR3: CASSYSKTNTEAFF; DNA: TGTGCCAGCAGTTACTCTAAGACGAACACTGAAGCTTTCTTT
size: NA; J: TRBJ2-4; D: NA; V: TRBV10-3; CDR3: CAISGGDRNIQYF; DNA: TGTGCCATCTCCGGAGGTGATCGTAACATTCAGTACTTC
size: NA; J: TRBJ2-7; D: NA; V: TRBV6-5; CDR3: CASKRGSMGYEQYF; DNA: TGTGCCAGCAAAAGGGGCTCAATGGGGTACGAGCAGTACTTC
size: once; J: TRBJ1-5; D: NA; V: TRBV6-6; CDR3: CASSFSSGRVQPQHF; DNA: TGTGCCAGCAGTTTTTCCTCGGGTAGGGTTCAGCCCCAGCATTTT
size: NA; J: TRBJ2-3; D: NA; V: TRBV19; CDR3: CASAETWYGPDTQYF; DNA: TGTGCCAGTGCAGAGACTTGGTACGGGCCAGATACGCAGTATTTT
size: NA; J: TRBJ2-6; D: NA; V: TRBV28; CDR3: CARVGSGANVLTF; DNA: TGTGCCAGAGTCGGCTCTGGGGCCAACGTCCTGACTTTC
size: NA; J: TRBJ2-5; D: TRBD2; V: TRBV9; CDR3: CASSVGRGGEQETQYF; DNA: TGTGCCAGCAGCGTAGGGCGGGGAGGGGAGCAAGAGACCCAGTACTTC
size: NA; J: TRBJ2-5; D: NA; V: TRBV27; CDR3: CASSLSWRETQYF; DNA: TGTGCCAGCAGTTTATCCTGGAGGGAGACCCAGTACTTC
size: few; J: TRBJ2-2; D: NA; V: TRBV30; CDR3: CAWNPTENRVTGELFF; DNA: TGTGCCTGGAACCCAACGGAGAACCGCGTTACCGGGGAGCTGTTTTTT
size: NA; J: TRBJ1-5; D: TRBD1; V: TRBV7-9; CDR3: CASSAGQGFQPQHF; DNA: TGTGCCAGCAGCGCTGGACAGGGCTTTCAGCCCCAGCATTTT
size: NA; J: TRBJ2-3; D: TRBD1; V: TRBV5-4; CDR3: CASSRRLGQASTDTQYF; DNA: TGTGCCAGCAGCCGCCGACTCGGACAGGCTAGCACAGATACGCAGTATTTT
size: NA; J: TRBJ2-5; D: NA; V: TRBV6-5; CDR3: CASSLGFSAGETQYF; DNA: TGTGCCAGCAGCTTAGGATTTTCGGCGGGGGAGACCCAGTACTTC
size: NA; J: TRBJ1-4; D: NA; V: TRBV7-8; CDR3: CASSFLSGWGEGEKLFF; DNA: TGTGCCAGCAGCTTTCTATCGGGATGGGGGGAAGGGGAAAAACTGTTTTTT
size: NA; J: TRBJ2-7; D: TRBD1; V: TRBV10-3; CDR3: CAISESDRYYEQYF; DNA: TGTGCCATCAGTGAGTCGGACAGGTACTACGAGCAGTACTTC
size: NA; J: TRBJ2-6; D: NA; V: TRBV30; CDR3: CAWRSASGANVLTF; DNA: TGTGCCTGGAGATCGGCTTCTGGGGCCAACGTCCTGACTTTC
size: NA; J: TRBJ1-2; D: NA; V: TRBV11-3; CDR3: CASSLWSGEFNYGYTF; DNA: TGTGCCAGCAGCTTATGGTCCGGGGAGTTTAACTATGGCTACACCTTC
size: NA; J: TRBJ2-5; D: TRBD1; V: TRBV5-1; CDR3: CASSLGVGTEQETQYF; DNA: TGCGCCAGCAGCTTGGGGGTTGGGACAGAGCAAGAGACCCAGTACTTC
size: NA; J: TRBJ2-3; D: NA; V: TRBV5-1; CDR3: CASSFIRSTDTQYF; DNA: TGCGCCAGCAGCTTCATCCGTAGCACAGATACGCAGTATTTT
size: NA; J: TRBJ1-1; D: TRBD1; V: TRBV7-9; CDR3: CASSSYGRQGAEAFF; DNA: TGTGCCAGCAGCTCGTACGGGAGACAGGGGGCTGAAGCTTTCTTT
size: NA; J: TRBJ2-7; D: NA; V: TRBV7-9; CDR3: CASSLAGSYEQYF; DNA: TGTGCCAGCAGCTTAGCGGGCTCCTACGAGCAGTACTTC
size: NA; J: TRBJ1-1; D: NA; V: TRBV28; CDR3: CASSLALESTEAFF; DNA: TGTGCCAGCAGTTTAGCACTCGAGAGCACTGAAGCTTTCTTT
size: NA; J: TRBJ2-5; D: TRBD1; V: TRBV5-5; CDR3: CASSLSQGGKTQYF; DNA: TGTGCCAGCAGCTTGTCACAGGGGGGAAAGACCCAGTACTTC
size: NA; J: TRBJ1-5; D: NA; V: TRBV7-8; CDR3: CASSSGGVAQPQHF; DNA: TGTGCCAGCAGCTCGGGGGGGGTGGCACAGCCCCAGCATTTT
size: NA; J: TRBJ2-5; D: NA; V: TRBV11-1; CDR3: CASSLVRETQYF; DNA: TGTGCCAGCAGCTTAGTTAGAGAGACCCAGTACTTC
size: NA; J: TRBJ1-4; D: NA; V: TRBV7-8; CDR3: CASSLIPPNNEKLFF; DNA: TGTGCCAGCAGCTTAATTCCCCCTAACAATGAAAAACTGTTTTTT
size: NA; J: TRBJ1-1; D: NA; V: TRBV4-1; CDR3: CASRRTATSYTEAFF; DNA: TGCGCCAGCAGGCGGACAGCAACCTCCTACACTGAAGCTTTCTTT
size: NA; J: TRBJ1-2; D: NA; V: TRBV30; CDR3: CAWTVRDGLGYTF; DNA: TGTGCCTGGACTGTTAGGGACGGACTCGGCTACACCTTC
size: NA; J: TRBJ2-4; D: NA; V: TRBV7-2; CDR3: CASSFNRGNIQYF; DNA: TGTGCCAGCAGCTTTAATCGGGGAAACATTCAGTACTTC
size: NA; J: TRBJ2-3; D: NA; V: TRBV30; CDR3: CAWTGLRDTQYF; DNA: TGTGCCTGGACAGGTCTGCGAGATACGCAGTATTTT
size: NA; J: TRBJ2-1; D: TRBD2; V: TRBV30; CDR3: CACAGLADYNEQFF; DNA: TGTGCCTGCGCGGGACTAGCGGACTACAATGAGCAGTTCTTC
size: once; J: TRBJ2-5; D: NA; V: TRBV7-8; CDR3: CASSARPWGQGETQYF; DNA: TGTGCCAGCAGCGCCCGTCCGTGGGGGCAGGGTGAGACCCAGTACTTC
size: NA; J: TRBJ1-2; D: TRBD1; V: TRBV4-1; CDR3: CASSPGQGGFNGYTF; DNA: TGCGCCAGCAGCCCTGGACAGGGGGGGTTTAATGGCTACACCTTC
size: NA; J: TRBJ1-2; D: NA; V: TRBV10-1; CDR3: CATLIDSHYGYTF; DNA: TGCGCGACCCTCATCGACAGCCACTATGGCTACACCTTC
size: NA; J: TRBJ1-1; D: NA; V: TRBV7-3; CDR3: CASSADSNTEAFF; DNA: TGTGCCAGCAGTGCGGACAGTAACACTGAAGCTTTCTTT